The rows below give T cell receptor beta chains drawn from one sample of a study of T cells after yellow fever vaccination. TCRdb re-called the 5' RACE reads with MiXCR, one entry per CDR3 protein. The table includes 100,000 to 150,000 distinct CDR3 sequences, about 8.8% detected once. The sample was CD8+ T cells sorted from PBMCs, taken on the day of the yellow fever booster vaccination. All receptors derive from a man younger than 30 who received the YFV17D yellow fever vaccine. Both conserved end residues are part of each CDR3.

V: TRBV7-6
CDR3: CASGTGGNEQFF

V: TRBV19
CDR3: CASSIGQGRANTEAFF

V: TRBV7-3
CDR3: CASSLIGGTSEAFF

V: TRBV20-1
CDR3: CSASPRRLRLYNEQFF

V: TRBV7-2
CDR3: CASSSQNRFEMNTEAFF

V: TRBV9
CDR3: CASSSGIGGGATDTQYF

V: TRBV7-9
CDR3: CASSLPDRETQYF

V: TRBV12-3/TRBV12-4
CDR3: CASRTGEGETQYF

V: TRBV20-1
CDR3: CSARVDRRAFF

V: TRBV11-2
CDR3: CASSLSKTPNEQFF

V: TRBV5-5
CDR3: CASSLAFGGVETQYF

V: TRBV27
CDR3: CASSASGAQKQFF

V: TRBV5-1
CDR3: CASSLVWGYSNQPQHF

V: TRBV7-6
CDR3: CASSLPRGGYNEQFF

V: TRBV7-8
CDR3: CASSWGQGDSPLHF

V: TRBV7-6
CDR3: CASSHRDRGVGEQFF

V: TRBV28
CDR3: CASSHFGTAGNTIYF

V: TRBV30
CDR3: CAWSGVGTGELFF

V: TRBV27
CDR3: CASRPGQGGQETQYF

V: TRBV27
CDR3: CASSRGGNYGYTF

V: TRBV6-5
CDR3: CASSPLGGGTDTQYF

V: TRBV9
CDR3: CASRGGVGTGELFF

V: TRBV6-5
CDR3: CASRPSGGWETQYF

V: TRBV6-5
CDR3: CASSTTGFPYNEQFF

V: TRBV20-1
CDR3: CSARGQGVYEKLFF

V: TRBV28
CDR3: CASSPRGLLEHTGELFF

V: TRBV7-6
CDR3: CASSLRGRGQFHETQYF

V: TRBV6-6
CDR3: CASQGGPLNEQFF

V: TRBV4-3
CDR3: CASSQDHRGDTNYGYTF

V: TRBV19
CDR3: CASTWGTGGGWPQHF

V: TRBV4-3
CDR3: CASSPGQGTNTEAFF

V: TRBV7-9
CDR3: CASSMTGTVLQAFF

V: TRBV29-1
CDR3: CSARGWNSYNEQFF

V: TRBV21-1
CDR3: CASSSWGGPDTQYF

V: TRBV7-7
CDR3: CASSLGPTGELFF

V: TRBV3-1
CDR3: CASSQSGTNEKLFF

V: TRBV21-1
CDR3: CASSKWNRGQGHSNEQFF

V: TRBV12-3/TRBV12-4
CDR3: CASSPGRPWPQHF

V: TRBV28
CDR3: CASSPSGPSSYNEQFF

V: TRBV3-1
CDR3: CASNQVYLPPGEETQYF

V: TRBV4-1
CDR3: CASSHGSQPQHF